This T cell receptor beta chain is from a study of early T cells in non-severe SARS-CoV-2 infection. The overall study: Sequencing input comprised bulk RNA from unsorted whole blood; chain pairing was not available. Study-level results: VDJdb-based matching was biased toward anti-spike CD8 responses and missed private and CD4 specificities.

Turning to this clonotype: The antigen remains unidentified.

Individual cDNA molecules were tagged with unique molecular identifiers, the study reported. TCRdb passed the 5' RACE reads through MiXCR, listing each CDR3 protein once. This table has fewer than 130,000 distinct CDR3 sequences, 10% to 15% appearing once. The clonotype was recovered from an adult who was a healthcare worker with PCR-confirmed SARS-CoV-2 infection or an uninfected control (not recorded which). The material was whole blood, obtained at baseline.

Written as DNA, the CDR3 is TGTGCCAGCAGTGAAGCGGGGTACAATGAGCAGTTCTTC. Amino acids: CASSEAGYNEQFF. The chain combines TRBV6-4 with TRBJ2-1, with 7 bases identical to TRBD2. J was trimmed by 4 bases and V by 3 bases; bases with no gene match: 0. The CDR3 has 13 residues. CDR1 MRHNA and CDR2 SNTAGT come from the germline V gene.